The 9 T cell receptor beta chains below all came from one sample that was sequenced in a study of cytomegalovirus exposure and HLA in healthy donors. The PCR employed 60 Vbeta primers together with 13 Jbeta primers. The method was immunoSEQ multiplex PCR; TCRdb's version includes in-frame clones alone and lacks a portion of them. The table lists approximately 76,000 clones, 70% to 80% of them singletons. Material: PBMCs. The receptors come from a young man in good health and CMV-seronegative.

For the CDR3, the DNA is TGTGCCAGCAGCTTAGGAGTTCTTAGGAGGACAGATACGCAGTATTTT. Protein sequence: CASSLGVLRRTDTQYF. The chain is built from TRBV7-8 and TRBJ2-3, with TRBD2 as a possible D gene (5 bases). The ends were cut back, 1 base at V and 3 bases at J, with 14 bases in the middle. The CDR3 spans 16 residues. The germline CDR1 and CDR2 sequences are SGHVS and FQNEAQ.

This chain joins TRBV30 and TRBJ2-6; D unresolved. Germline V lookup: CDR1 GTSNPN, CDR2 SVGIG (reference sequence). CDR3 size: 14 residues. The germline V and J ends were trimmed by 1 base and 2 bases, with 6 bases remaining between them. The CDR3: CAWSGVAGANVLTF. In DNA form, the CDR3 reads TGTGCCTGGAGTGGCGTTGCTGGGGCCAACGTCCTGACTTTC. Looking up the rest from reference TRBV30 and TRBJ2-6 gives the full variable domain: SQTIHQWPATLVQPVGSPLSLECTVEGTSNPNLYWYRQAAGRGLQLLFYSVGIGQISSEVPQNLSASRPQDRQFILSSKKLLLSDSGFYLCAWSGVAGANVLTFGAGSRLTVL.

The J gene is TRBJ1-5, the V gene TRBV5-1; no clear D gene. The CDR3 length is 13 residues. Germline V gene sequence: CDR1 SGHRS, CDR2 YFSETQ. V dropped 4 bases and J dropped 9 bases, with 14 bases sitting between them. CDR3 sequence: CASSRGPTRPQHF. The DNA for the CDR3 is TGCGCCAGCAGCCGAGGGCCAACCCGGCCCCAGCATTTT.

This clone is a singleton in its sample. V is TRBV13 and J is TRBJ1-1; TRBD1 agrees at 7 bases. V shed 4 bases and J 0 bases; nucleotides not matched to a gene: 2. The CDR3 totals 14 residues. CDR1 and CDR2 (germline): PRHDT, FYEKMQ (reference sequence). Written as DNA, the CDR3 is TGTGCCAGCAGCTCGACAGGGTTGAACACTGAAGCTTTCTTT. Its translation is CASSSTGLNTEAFF.

The V gene is TRBV7-6, the J gene TRBJ2-5; tentative D call: TRBD2 (5 bases). TRBJ2-7 matches the DNA end more closely, so the J call is doubtful. The CDR3 runs 14 residues. The germline CDR1 and CDR2 sequences are SGHVS and FNYEAQ. In DNA form, the CDR3 reads TGTGCCAGCACCGTCGGACTTAGCTCCTACGAGCAGTACTTC. It is translated as CASTVGLSSYEQYF.

The rearrangement joins TRBV4-1 to TRBJ2-1, with a possible D match to TRBD2 (6 bases). This CDR3 has 15 amino acids. V was shortened by 2 bases and J by 5 bases, with 13 bases between the two germline ends. Germline loops: CDR1 MGHRA, CDR2 YSYEKL. The CDR3 here is CASSQNSWEDNEQFF. Written as DNA, the CDR3 is TGCGCCAGCAGCCAAAATTCCTGGGAGGACAATGAGCAGTTCTTC.

The V and J genes are TRBV5-5 and TRBJ1-4; D might be TRBD1 (6 bases). The CDR3 totals 14 residues. The V end lost 3 bases, the J end lost 10 bases, and 16 bases lay between the germline ends. Germline V gives CDR1 SGHKS, CDR2 YYEKEE (reference sequence). CDR3 amino acids: CASSSQVGAGKLFF. The CDR3 bases are TGTGCCAGCAGCTCCCAGGTGGGGGCGGGAAAACTGTTTTTT.

The chain recombines TRBV2 with TRBJ1-2, with D maybe TRBD1 (6 bases). This CDR3 has 14 amino acids. Germline CDR1 reads SNHLY; CDR2 reads FYNNEI. V was clipped by 1 base and J by 4 bases, with 10 bases between them. The chain's CDR3 is CASSEVSGVYGYTF. For the CDR3, the DNA is TGTGCCAGCAGTGAAGTATCAGGGGTCTATGGCTACACCTTC.

The chain carries TRBV11-3 and TRBJ2-1; D possibly corresponds to TRBD1 (5 bases). Germline CDR1 and CDR2: SGHNT and YENEEA. This CDR3 comprises 16 residues. V lost 0 bases, J lost 6 bases, and 15 bases lay in between. The CDR3 here is CASSLDPWQGFNEQFF. In nucleotides, the CDR3 is TGTGCCAGCAGCTTAGATCCATGGCAGGGATTCAATGAGCAGTTCTTC.